This T cell receptor beta chain was identified in a study of patients and donors after allogeneic stem cell transplantation. This clonotype was seen a handful of times. This CDR3 is 13 amino acids long. The germline gives CDR1 DFQATT, CDR2 SNEGSKA (reference sequence). Trimming took off 5 bases at V and 4 bases at J, with 14 bases between the two ends. In TCRdb, the RT-PCR reads were re-called with MiXCR into one record per CDR3 protein. The sample carries more than 850,000 distinct CDR3 sequences, approximately 19% recorded once. This sequence was found in a human donor who was either an allogeneic HSCT recipient or a stem cell or donor lymphocyte infusion donor (not recorded which). It is not recorded whose cells these are; they may come from a transplant donor. Sample: blood, either unsorted or a sorted T cell fraction (not recorded which). The chain carries TRBV20-1 and TRBJ1-2, with D maybe TRBD1 (6 bases). CDR3 loop: CSARPGQAYGYTF. CDR3 bases: TGCAGTGCTCGACCGGGACAAGCCTATGGCTACACCTTC.